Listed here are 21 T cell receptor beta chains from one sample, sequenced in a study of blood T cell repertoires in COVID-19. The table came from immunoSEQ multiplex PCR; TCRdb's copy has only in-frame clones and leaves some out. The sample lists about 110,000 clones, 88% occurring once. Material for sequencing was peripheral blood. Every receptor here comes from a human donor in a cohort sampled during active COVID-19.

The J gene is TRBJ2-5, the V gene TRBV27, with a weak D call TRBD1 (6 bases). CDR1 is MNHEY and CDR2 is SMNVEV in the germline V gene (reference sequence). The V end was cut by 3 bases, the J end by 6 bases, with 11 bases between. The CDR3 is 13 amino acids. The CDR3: CASSFTGWKTQYF. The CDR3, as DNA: TGTGCCAGCAGTTTCACAGGGTGGAAGACCCAGTACTTC.

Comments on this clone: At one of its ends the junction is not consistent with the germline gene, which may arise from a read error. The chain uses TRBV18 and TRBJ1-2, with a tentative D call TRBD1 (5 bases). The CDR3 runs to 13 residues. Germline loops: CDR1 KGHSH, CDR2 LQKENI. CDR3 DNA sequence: TGTGCCAGCTCACCAGGGCAGGGTAGCCACGAGGACTTC. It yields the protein CASSPGQGSHEDF.

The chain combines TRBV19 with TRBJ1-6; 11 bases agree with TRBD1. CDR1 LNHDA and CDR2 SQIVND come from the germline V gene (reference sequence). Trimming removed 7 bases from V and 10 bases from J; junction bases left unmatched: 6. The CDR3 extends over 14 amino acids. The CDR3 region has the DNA TGTGCCAGTATGGGGACAGGGGGTGGATCACCCCTCCACTTT. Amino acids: CASMGTGGGSPLHF.

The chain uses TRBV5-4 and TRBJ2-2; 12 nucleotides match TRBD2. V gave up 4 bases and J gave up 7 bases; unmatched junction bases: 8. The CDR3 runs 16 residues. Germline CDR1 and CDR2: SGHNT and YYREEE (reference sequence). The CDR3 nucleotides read TGTGCCAGCAGCCATAGGACTAGCGGGGTGGACGGGGAGCTGTTTTTT. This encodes CASSHRTSGVDGELFF.

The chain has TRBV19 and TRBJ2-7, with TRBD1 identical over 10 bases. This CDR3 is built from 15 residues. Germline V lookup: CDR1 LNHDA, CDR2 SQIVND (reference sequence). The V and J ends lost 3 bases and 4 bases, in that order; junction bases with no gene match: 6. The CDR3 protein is CASSIAGQGTYEQYF. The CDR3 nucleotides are TGTGCCAGTAGTATTGCGGGACAGGGGACATACGAGCAGTACTTC.

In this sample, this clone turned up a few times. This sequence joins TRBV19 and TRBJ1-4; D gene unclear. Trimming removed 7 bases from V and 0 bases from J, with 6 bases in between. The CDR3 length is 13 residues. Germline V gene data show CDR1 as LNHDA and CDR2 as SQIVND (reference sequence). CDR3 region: CASMAATNEKLFF. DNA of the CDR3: TGTGCCAGTATGGCCGCAACTAATGAAAAACTGTTTTTT.

The CDR3 nucleotides read TGTGCCAGCAGCAAGTCCTTCTCAGCCTACGAGCAGTACTTC. It is translated as CASSKSFSAYEQYF. The chain recombines TRBV21-1 with TRBJ2-7; TRBD1 is the table's D call and was not checked against the DNA. TRBV21-1 is a listed pseudogene. The CDR3 runs to 14 residues.

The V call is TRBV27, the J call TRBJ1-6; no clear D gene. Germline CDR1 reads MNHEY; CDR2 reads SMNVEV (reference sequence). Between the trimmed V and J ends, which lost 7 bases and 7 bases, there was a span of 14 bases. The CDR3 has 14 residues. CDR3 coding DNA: TGTGCCAGCACCACGATTGAGAGGAATTCACCCCTCCACTTT. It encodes CASTTIERNSPLHF.

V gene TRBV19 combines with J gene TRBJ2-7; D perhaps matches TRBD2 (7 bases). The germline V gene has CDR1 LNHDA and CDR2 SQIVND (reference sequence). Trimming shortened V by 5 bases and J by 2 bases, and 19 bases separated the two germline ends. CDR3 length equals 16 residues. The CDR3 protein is CASSRGGGQSTYEQYF. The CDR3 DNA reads TGTGCCAGTAGTCGAGGGGGGGGGCAGTCCACCTACGAGCAGTACTTC.

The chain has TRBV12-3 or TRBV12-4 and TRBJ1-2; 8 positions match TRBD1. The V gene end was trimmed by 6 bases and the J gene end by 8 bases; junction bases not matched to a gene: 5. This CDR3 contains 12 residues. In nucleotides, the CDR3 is TGTGCCAGCAGCGGGACAGGCCGGGGCTACACCTTC. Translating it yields CASSGTGRGYTF.

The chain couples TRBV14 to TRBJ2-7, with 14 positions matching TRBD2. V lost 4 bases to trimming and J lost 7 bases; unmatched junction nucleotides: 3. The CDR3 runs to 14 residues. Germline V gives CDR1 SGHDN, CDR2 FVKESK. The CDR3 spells CASSPGLAGAEQYF. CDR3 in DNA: TGTGCCAGCAGCCCGGGACTAGCGGGAGCGGAGCAGTACTTC.

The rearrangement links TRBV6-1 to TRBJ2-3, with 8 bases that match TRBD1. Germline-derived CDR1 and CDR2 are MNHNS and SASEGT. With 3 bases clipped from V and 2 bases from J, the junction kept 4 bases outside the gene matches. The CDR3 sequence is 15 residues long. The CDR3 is CASSDRGRDTDTQYF. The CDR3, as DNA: TGTGCCAGCAGTGACAGGGGGCGAGACACAGATACGCAGTATTTT.

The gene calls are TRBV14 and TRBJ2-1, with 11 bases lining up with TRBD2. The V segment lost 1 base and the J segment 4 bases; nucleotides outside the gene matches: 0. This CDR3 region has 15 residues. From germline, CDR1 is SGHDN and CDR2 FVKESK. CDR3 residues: CASSQGTSGYNEQFF. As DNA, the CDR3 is TGTGCCAGCAGCCAAGGGACTAGCGGGTACAATGAGCAGTTCTTC.

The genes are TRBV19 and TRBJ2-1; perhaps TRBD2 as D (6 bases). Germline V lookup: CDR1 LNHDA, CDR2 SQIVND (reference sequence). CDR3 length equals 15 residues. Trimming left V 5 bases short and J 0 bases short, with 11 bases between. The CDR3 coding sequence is TGTGCCAGTAGTGTAACCGGGAGCTCCTACAATGAGCAGTTCTTC. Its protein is CASSVTGSSYNEQFF. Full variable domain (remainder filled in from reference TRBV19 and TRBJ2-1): DGGITQSPKYLFRKEGQNVTLSCEQNLNHDAMYWYRQDPGQGLRLIYYSQIVNDFQKGDIAEGYSVSREKKESFPLTVTSAQKNPTAFYLCASSVTGSSYNEQFFGPGTRLTVL.

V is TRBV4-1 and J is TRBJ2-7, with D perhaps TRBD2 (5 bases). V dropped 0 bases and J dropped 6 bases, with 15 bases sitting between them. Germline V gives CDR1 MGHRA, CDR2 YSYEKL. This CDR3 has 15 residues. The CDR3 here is CASSQDLGLASEQYF. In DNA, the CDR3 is TGCGCCAGCAGCCAAGATCTTGGCCTAGCAAGCGAGCAGTACTTC.

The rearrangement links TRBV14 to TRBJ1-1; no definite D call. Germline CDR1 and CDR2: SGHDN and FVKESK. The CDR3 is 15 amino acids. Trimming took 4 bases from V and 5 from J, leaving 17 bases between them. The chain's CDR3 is CASSPRGALGTEAFF. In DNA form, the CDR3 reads TGTGCCAGCAGCCCCCGGGGAGCCCTAGGGACTGAAGCTTTCTTT.

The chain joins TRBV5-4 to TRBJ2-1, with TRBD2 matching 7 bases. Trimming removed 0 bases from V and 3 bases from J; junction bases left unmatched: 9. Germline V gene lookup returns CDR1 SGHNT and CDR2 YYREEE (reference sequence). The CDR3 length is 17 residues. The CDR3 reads CASSLGRLAEFYNEQFF. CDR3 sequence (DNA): TGTGCCAGCAGCTTGGGCAGGCTAGCGGAGTTCTACAATGAGCAGTTCTTC.

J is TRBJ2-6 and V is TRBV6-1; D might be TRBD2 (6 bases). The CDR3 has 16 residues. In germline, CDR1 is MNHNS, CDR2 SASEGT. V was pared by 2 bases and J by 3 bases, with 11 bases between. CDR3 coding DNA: TGTGCCAGCAGTGAATTCGGGAGTTATGGGGCCAACGTCCTGACTTTC. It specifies CASSEFGSYGANVLTF.

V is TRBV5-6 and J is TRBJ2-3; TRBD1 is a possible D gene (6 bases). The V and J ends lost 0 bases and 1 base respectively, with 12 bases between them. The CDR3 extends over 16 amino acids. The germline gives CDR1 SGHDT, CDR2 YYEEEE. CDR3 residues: CASSLANYRGTDTQYF. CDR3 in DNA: TGTGCCAGCAGCTTGGCCAACTACAGGGGCACAGATACGCAGTATTTT.

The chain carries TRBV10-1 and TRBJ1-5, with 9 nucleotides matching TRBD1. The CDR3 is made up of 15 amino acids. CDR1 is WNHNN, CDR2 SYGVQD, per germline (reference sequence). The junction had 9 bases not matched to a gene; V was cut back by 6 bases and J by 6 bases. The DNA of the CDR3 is TGCGCCAGCAGACCCGGGACAGGGAGGAGTCAGCCCCAGCATTTT. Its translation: CASRPGTGRSQPQHF.

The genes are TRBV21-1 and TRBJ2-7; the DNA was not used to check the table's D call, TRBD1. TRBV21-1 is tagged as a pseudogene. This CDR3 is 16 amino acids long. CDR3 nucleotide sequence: TGTGCCAGCAGCAAGGGGGACAGGGGGGTAGGCTACGAGCAGTACTTC. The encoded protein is CASSKGDRGVGYEQYF.